The 6 T cell receptor beta chains below were found in one sample sequenced in a study of monozygotic twins with inflammatory bowel disease. TCRdb reprocessed the 5' RACE reads; each CDR3 protein has one entry and no DNA is given. This repertoire comprises roughly 200,000 distinct CDR3 sequences; its ten largest clones make up roughly 1.5%. The specimen sequenced was blood. The receptors stem from a human donor with ulcerative colitis or Crohn's disease, or a healthy co-twin of an affected twin (not recorded which).

The chain uses TRBV5-1 and TRBJ2-1. Germline V gives CDR1 SGHRS, CDR2 YFSETQ. The CDR3 loop spans 11 amino acids. CDR3 region: CASSKENEQFF.

V and J are TRBV5-1 and TRBJ2-7; TCRdb's assignment of TRBD2 cannot be checked, as there is no DNA. This CDR3 has 14 amino acids. Germline CDR1 and CDR2: SGHRS and YFSETQ. The CDR3 reads CASSLLGRTNEQYF.

V usage is TRBV5-1 and J usage is TRBJ2-3. This CDR3 comprises 13 residues. The germline V gene encodes CDR1 SGHRS and CDR2 YFSETQ. The CDR3 here is CASSSRNTDTQYF.

The rearrangement joins TRBV11-1 to TRBJ2-7; TCRdb proposes TRBD2, but this gene call is untestable without DNA. CDR3 length: 16 amino acids. Looked up from germline, CDR1 is SGHAT and CDR2 is FQDESV (reference sequence). The CDR3 spells CASSSGGWVGSYEQYF. Together with reference TRBV11-1 and TRBJ2-7, the CDR3 gives the full variable domain: EAEVAQSPRYKITEKSQAVAFWCDPISGHATLYWYRQILGQGPELLVQFQDESVVDDSQLPKDRFSAERLKGVDSTLKIQPAELGDSAMYLCASSSGGWVGSYEQYFGPGTRLTVT.

J is TRBJ1-2 and V is TRBV3-1. This CDR3 has 13 amino acids. Germline values: CDR1 LGHDT, CDR2 YNNKEL (reference sequence). The CDR3 loop is CASSQNGIYGYTF.

V and J are TRBV5-1 and TRBJ2-1; TCRdb reports TRBD2, a call that lacks DNA to check it against. CDR1 and CDR2 from the germline V gene are SGHRS and YFSETQ. This CDR3 comprises 17 residues. The CDR3 loop is CASSFLAGANLVNEQFF.